This TCR beta chain was obtained from a study of radiotherapy plus CTLA-4 blockade in lung cancer. As for the study in general: Overall, less than 20% of patients showed an objective response, while about 31% attained disease control.

Overall study findings and caveats: Reports identified early blood T cell clone dynamics, with interferon-beta, as the best response predictor. Following radiotherapy plus ipilimumab, tumor-derived TCR clones expanded in the blood.

CDR3 length equals 15 residues. Trimming took off 4 bases at V and 4 bases at J, with 14 bases between the two ends. CDR1 is KGHSH and CDR2 is LQKENI in the germline V gene. Some clones are missing from TCRdb's copy, which holds only in-frame ones; the method was immunoSEQ multiplex PCR. This table has 70,000 to 100,000 clones, approximately 86% appearing once. Remarks on this clone: The antigen is undetermined.

Focal radiation plus CTLA-4 blockade with ipilimumab was given to patients with chemo-refractory metastatic non-small-cell lung cancer. J is TRBJ1-5 and V is TRBV18, with a possible D match to TRBD1 (6 bases). This receptor was taken from a human donor with non-small cell lung cancer who had a partial response to radiotherapy plus ipilimumab. The material sequenced was peripheral blood, taken from a patient treated with radiotherapy plus ipilimumab. CDR3 amino acids: CASSQQGNLNQPQHF. CDR3 sequence (DNA): TGTGCCAGCTCACAGCAGGGGAACTTAAATCAGCCCCAGCATTTT.